One sample yielded the 6 T cell receptor beta chains listed below, sequenced in a study of cytomegalovirus exposure and HLA in healthy donors. Only in-frame clones appear in the TCRdb table, and some are missing; sequencing was by immunoSEQ multiplex PCR. The sample lists tens of thousands of clones; 90% to 95% were seen once. What was sequenced was PBMCs. These receptors were taken from a woman between 18 and 29 years old in good health and CMV-seronegative.

The CDR3 here is CASSDRGGGTGELFF. The CDR3 DNA follows: TGTGCCAGCAGCGACCGTGGGGGGGGAACCGGGGAGCTGTTTTTT. The genes are TRBV5-4 and TRBJ2-2; 7 bases are a match to TRBD2. Germline V lookup: CDR1 SGHNT, CDR2 YYREEE (reference sequence). The CDR3 has 15 residues. V shed 4 bases and J 5 bases; nucleotides not matched to a gene: 8.

This chain uses TRBV7-2 with TRBJ1-4; D not certain. Trimming stripped 6 bases from V and 1 base from J, with 12 bases between. Germline CDR1 is SGHTA and CDR2 is FQGNSA. This CDR3 contains 15 residues. CDR3 DNA: TGTGCCAGCAGGTCCAAGCGGGGAACTAATGAAAAACTGTTTTTT. Protein: CASRSKRGTNEKLFF.

The rearrangement joins TRBV9 to TRBJ2-5; TRBD1 matches at 7 bases. CDR1 is SGDLS and CDR2 is YYNGEE in the germline V gene. This CDR3 contains 14 residues. J lost 5 bases, V lost 4 bases, and 8 bases had no gene match. The CDR3 loop reads CASSIQGLGETQYF. The CDR3 nucleotides read TGTGCCAGCAGCATACAGGGGCTTGGGGAGACCCAGTACTTC.

The chain employs TRBV9 and TRBJ1-4; 9 bases agree with TRBD1. The trim removed 4 bases at V and 8 bases at J, leaving 9 bases unmatched. This CDR3 region has 15 residues. CDR1 and CDR2 from the germline V gene are SGDLS and YYNGEE. The CDR3 here is CASSIRDREGEKLFF. The CDR3 DNA sequence: TGTGCCAGCAGCATTCGGGACAGGGAAGGCGAAAAACTGTTTTTT.

The rearrangement links TRBV7-8 to TRBJ1-5; a weak D match, TRBD1 (5 bases). V lost 3 bases to trimming and J lost 1 base, with 7 bases between them. The CDR3 runs 14 residues. Germline V lookup: CDR1 SGHVS, CDR2 FQNEAQ. The CDR3 spells CASSLTVSNQPQHF. CDR3 nucleotides: TGTGCCAGCAGCTTGACAGTGAGCAATCAGCCCCAGCATTTT.

This rearrangement joins TRBV4-3 to TRBJ1-2; D gene unclear. The CDR3 runs 16 residues. V lost 1 base and J 1 base, leaving 13 bases between the germline ends. From germline, CDR1 is LGHNA and CDR2 YSLEER. Here the CDR3 reads CASSQGGTLLNYGYTF. The CDR3 DNA reads as TGCGCCAGCAGCCAAGGAGGTACACTGCTTAACTATGGCTACACCTTC.